Below, 21 T cell receptor beta chains from the same sample are listed, as sequenced in a study of blood T cell repertoires in COVID-19. The table came from immunoSEQ multiplex PCR; TCRdb's copy has only in-frame clones and leaves some out. The data show more than 95,000 clones, with more than 70% seen just once and roughly 13% held by the top ten. The sample was peripheral blood. These receptors all stem from a woman between 55 and 75 years old in a cohort sampled during active or convalescent COVID-19.

This clone was seen only once. The chain has TRBV28 and TRBJ2-3, with 8 nucleotides matching TRBD1. Germline V gene lookup returns CDR1 MDHEN and CDR2 SYDVKM. CDR3 length: 14 amino acids. V dropped 5 bases and J dropped 6; count of bases not matched to a gene: 7. CDR3 in amino acids: CASSPGQALDTQYF. For the CDR3, the DNA is TGTGCCAGCAGTCCGGGACAGGCCTTGGATACGCAGTATTTT.

This clone appeared a few times. The chain is built from TRBV12-3 or TRBV12-4 and TRBJ1-1; 7 bases fit TRBD1. CDR3 length: 13 residues. V trimming: 7 bases; J trimming: 0 bases; junction bases outside the gene matches: 2. CDR3 DNA: TGTGCCAGCAAGGGGGCACTGAACACTGAAGCTTTCTTT. This codes for CASKGALNTEAFF.

V and J are TRBV6-6 and TRBJ2-1, with TRBD1 matching 8 bases. V lost 6 bases, J lost 7 bases, and 11 bases stayed unmatched. The germline V gene has CDR1 MNHNY and CDR2 SVGAGI (reference sequence). The CDR3 is 15 amino acids. The CDR3 DNA follows: TGTGCCAGCAGACAAGGACAGGGTGTGAGGAATGAGCAGTTCTTC. It codes for CASRQGQGVRNEQFF.

In its sample, this clone was seen many times. V gene TRBV7-9 combines with J gene TRBJ2-1; TRBD1 agrees at 8 bases. With 6 bases clipped from V and 7 bases from J, the junction kept 11 bases outside the gene matches. Germline CDR1 is SEHNR and CDR2 is FQNEAQ (reference sequence). This CDR3 has 15 residues. DNA of the CDR3: TGTGCCAGCAGTGAGGACAGGGCTTTTGCGAATGAGCAGTTCTTC. It yields the protein CASSEDRAFANEQFF.

V and J are TRBV7-8 and TRBJ1-5, with 7 bases aligning to TRBD1. With 5 bases clipped from V and 2 bases from J, the junction kept 6 bases outside the gene matches. The V gene's germline CDR1 is SGHVS and CDR2 FQNEAQ. The CDR3 contains 15 residues. CDR3 DNA: TGTGCCAGCAGCCGACAGGGCAGGGGCAATCAGCCCCAGCATTTT. Protein: CASSRQGRGNQPQHF.

This clone has a handful of counts. The chain joins TRBV6-6 to TRBJ1-2; no clear D. This CDR3 comprises 12 residues. Trimming took 7 bases from V and 3 from J, leaving 9 bases between them. Germline V gives CDR1 MNHNY, CDR2 SVGAGI (reference sequence). The CDR3 sequence is CASTRNHYGYTF. The CDR3 coding sequence is TGTGCCAGCACCAGAAATCACTATGGCTACACCTTC.

The chain carries TRBV28 and TRBJ2-5, with 7 bases identical to TRBD1. The CDR3 totals 14 residues. Germline CDR1 reads MDHEN; CDR2 reads SYDVKM. V lost 5 bases, J lost 7 bases, and 10 bases stayed unmatched. The CDR3 is CASSNTGTDGTQYF. DNA of the CDR3: TGTGCCAGCAGTAACACTGGGACAGACGGGACCCAGTACTTC.

A few counts support this clone. The chain couples TRBV15 to TRBJ1-6; D perhaps matches TRBD1 (6 bases). The CDR3 covers 17 residues. V lost 0 bases, J lost 3 bases, and 12 bases lay in between. Germline CDR1 reads LNHNV; CDR2 reads YYDKDF (reference sequence). CDR3 sequence (DNA): TGTGCCACCAGCAGAGAGGGACACACTAACTATAATTCACCCCTCCACTTT. Protein: CATSREGHTNYNSPLHF.

V usage is TRBV15 and J usage is TRBJ1-2; no clear D. The germline gives CDR1 LNHNV, CDR2 YYDKDF (reference sequence). Trimming stripped 0 bases from V and 6 bases from J, with 8 bases between. The CDR3 extends over 13 amino acids. The DNA of the CDR3 is TGTGCCACCAGCAGAGATATCGGGGATGGCTACACCTTC. Protein sequence: CATSRDIGDGYTF.

The chain uses TRBV3-1 (or the pseudogene TRBV3-2) and TRBJ2-5; 8 nucleotides line up with TRBD1. The CDR3 consists of 16 residues. The trim removed 7 bases at V and 4 bases at J, leaving 14 bases unmatched. The germline V gene encodes CDR1 LGHDT and CDR2 YNNKEL (reference sequence). In DNA form, the CDR3 reads TGTGCCAGCACCTTCTTTGGGCAGGGGGCGGTAGAGACCCAGTACTTC. Translation gives CASTFFGQGAVETQYF.

The chain links TRBV9 to TRBJ1-2; the match to TRBD1 covers 7 bases. The CDR3 loop spans 14 amino acids. CDR1 is SGDLS and CDR2 is YYNGEE in the germline V gene. V trimming: 4 bases; J trimming: 4 bases; junction bases outside the gene matches: 7. Here the CDR3 reads CASSQRQGFYGYTF. In DNA, the CDR3 is TGTGCCAGCAGCCAGAGACAGGGCTTCTATGGCTACACCTTC.

This chain uses TRBV6-5 with TRBJ1-2; 10 nucleotides match TRBD1. Trimming removed 1 base from V and 10 bases from J; junction bases left unmatched: 9. Germline assignment: CDR1 MNHEY and CDR2 SVGAGI. There are 15 residues in the CDR3. This chain's CDR3 is CASSYLTGGASPYTF. The CDR3 DNA is TGTGCCAGCAGTTACTTGACAGGGGGCGCGTCCCCCTACACCTTC.

The chain employs TRBV27 and TRBJ1-1, with 10 bases matching TRBD1. The CDR3 length is 14 residues. The ends lost 3 bases at V and 11 bases at J; junction bases unmatched: 9. Germline CDR1 and CDR2: MNHEY and SMNVEV (reference sequence). The CDR3 sequence: CASSFRLGQGGAFF. CDR3 in DNA: TGTGCCAGCAGTTTCCGCCTCGGACAGGGGGGGGCTTTCTTT.

The rearrangement uses TRBV2 and TRBJ2-5; the D gene is possibly TRBD2 (5 bases). Germline V gene data show CDR1 as SNHLY and CDR2 as FYNNEI. V was cut by 7 bases and J by 5 bases, with 8 bases left in between. The CDR3 loop spans 11 amino acids. The CDR3 region has the DNA TGTGCCAGCACGACGGGGGAGACCCAGTACTTC. This gives the protein CASTTGETQYF.

This clone appeared many times. The rearrangement joins TRBV19 to TRBJ2-5, with D maybe TRBD2 (5 bases). Trimming took off 5 bases at V and 5 bases at J, with 6 bases between the two ends. CDR3 length equals 11 residues. Germline V CDR1 and CDR2: LNHDA, SQIVND (reference sequence). The CDR3 nucleotides read TGTGCCAGTAGTCGCGGGGAGACCCAGTACTTC. This translates into CASSRGETQYF.

This sequence joins TRBV5-1 and TRBJ2-5; 12 bases are a match to TRBD2. After removal of 4 bases from V and 5 bases from J, the junction contained 6 bases not matched to a gene. Germline lookup yields CDR1 SGHRS and CDR2 YFSETQ. The CDR3 runs to 15 residues. The CDR3 nucleotides read TGCGCCAGCAGCCAAGGACTAGCGGGGTCGGAGACCCAGTACTTC. It translates to CASSQGLAGSETQYF.

This chain uses TRBV19 with TRBJ1-1; 8 bases match TRBD1. From germline, CDR1 is LNHDA and CDR2 SQIVND (reference sequence). Germline trimming cut 3 bases from V and 4 bases from J; bases unmatched to any gene: 10. The CDR3 has 16 residues. CDR3: CASSIQGATMGTEAFF. Here the CDR3 DNA reads TGTGCCAGTAGTATTCAGGGGGCGACTATGGGCACTGAAGCTTTCTTT.

The chain carries TRBV5-1 and TRBJ1-4; D gene unclear. The CDR3 has 14 residues. Between the trimmed V and J ends, which lost 4 bases and 8 bases, there was a span of 15 bases. Germline assignment: CDR1 SGHRS and CDR2 YFSETQ. This CDR3 reads CASSPGGWREKLFF. The DNA for the CDR3 is TGCGCCAGCAGCCCGGGAGGGTGGAGGGAAAAACTGTTTTTT.

The gene calls are TRBV19 and TRBJ2-5; the D gene is possibly TRBD2 (5 bases). The V gene's germline CDR1 is LNHDA and CDR2 SQIVND (reference sequence). The CDR3 length is 15 residues. With 6 bases removed from V and 4 bases from J, the gap between germline ends came to 18 bases. CDR3 DNA sequence: TGTGCCAGTAGCTTAGCCGGGGTGCGGATAGAGACCCAGTACTTC. It yields the protein CASSLAGVRIETQYF.

This chain links TRBV29-1 with TRBJ1-2; maybe TRBD1 (5 bases). CDR1 is SQVTM and CDR2 is ANQGSEA in the germline V gene. V gave up 0 bases and J gave up 4 bases, with 24 bases separating them. The CDR3 spans 18 residues. This CDR3 reads CSVEDSWRTPHGGYGYTF. Written as DNA, the CDR3 is TGCAGCGTTGAAGATAGTTGGCGCACCCCTCACGGGGGCTATGGCTACACCTTC.

This sequence joins TRBV27 and TRBJ1-5; 8 bases agree with TRBD1. Germline V lookup: CDR1 MNHEY, CDR2 SMNVEV (reference sequence). This CDR3 contains 14 residues. J gave up 6 bases and V 3 bases, and 4 bases lay outside the gene matches. The CDR3 sequence is CASSFHGQGQPQHF. The CDR3 region has the DNA TGTGCCAGCAGTTTTCACGGACAGGGTCAGCCCCAGCATTTT.